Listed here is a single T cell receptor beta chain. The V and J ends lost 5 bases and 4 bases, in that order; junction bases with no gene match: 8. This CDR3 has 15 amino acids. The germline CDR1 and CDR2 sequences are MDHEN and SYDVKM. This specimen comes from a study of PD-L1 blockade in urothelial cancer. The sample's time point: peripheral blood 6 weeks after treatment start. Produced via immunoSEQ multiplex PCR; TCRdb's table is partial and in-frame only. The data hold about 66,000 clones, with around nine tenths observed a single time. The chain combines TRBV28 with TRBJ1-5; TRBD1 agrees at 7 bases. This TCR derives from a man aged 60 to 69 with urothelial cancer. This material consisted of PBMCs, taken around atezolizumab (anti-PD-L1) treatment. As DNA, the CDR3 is TGTGCCAGCAGTCCCCCAACAGGGGCGAATCAGCCCCAGCATTTT. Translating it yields CASSPPTGANQPQHF.